The entry that follows covers one T cell receptor (beta chain) sequence. Its antigen remains unidentified. No clone much larger than this one lies a single base away; base qualities are absent. The CDR3 measures 17 amino acids from cysteine to phenylalanine. CDR3 DNA only is kept here, 51 bases in frame from base 1. Per the germline V gene, SGHVT is the CDR1 and SQSDAQ is the CDR2. V is cut back by 7 bases and J by 5 bases, with 11 bases in the junction unmatched. TCRbeta CDR3 regions were amplified from genomic DNA by means of the immunoSEQ Assay, a bias-controlled multiplex PCR. The paper's processing steps were these. The number of nucleated cells in each sample was estimated by amplification of reference gene primers within the assay. To quantify the absolute abundance of each unique TCRbeta CDR3 rearrangement, sequence reads were collapsed and filtered. For each sample, productive Simpson clonality was calculated by taking the square root of Simpson's diversity index across productive rearrangements. TCRdb took this table from immuneACCESS and kept in-frame rearrangements with V and J called. Such tables lack part of the clones; where checked against another copy, unresolved V genes explain under half of the gap, and the rest is unexplained. V and J calls and clone size follow that table, whereas D and trimming were derived from the DNA. In this sample the table shows fewer than 400,000 clones, about 87% of which occur a single time. The ten top clones hold around 3% of the sample.

Collaborating institutions collected whole blood in K2EDTA tubes following their own protocols. Collaborator samples were shipped for TCRbeta analysis as frozen whole blood, isolated PBMCs, or DNA extracted from either sample type. These data originate in a study of blood T cell repertoires in COVID-19 (dated by TCRdb to the early 2020s). Concerning the study at large: Samples covering the acute and convalescent phases of COVID-19 were provided by collaborators in the United States, Italy and Spain. Subjects who had been exposed to COVID-19, were actively infected with it, or had recovered from it provided the deeply sampled blood TCRbeta repertoires that made up the dataset. Nearly every sample came with metadata listing a de-identified subject ID, COVID-19 status, age in years and sex. The repertoires were released in a freely available public database intended as a resource for research on the immune response to SARS-CoV-2. Where available, HLA class I and class II types were obtained from metadata supplied by the sample provider rather than from assay-based typing. The material from the prospective study consisted of cDNA or gDNA derived from T cells, B-cell-depleted T cells, or PBMCs. The samples were drawn from two sources: the first 160 participants of the ongoing ImmuneRACE study, and 1,000 to 1,500 subjects contributed by 6 global collaborators.

What the study reported, not specific to this receptor: The quantity of clinical and demographic metadata differed by source and by participant and was supplied without curation.

The sequenced sample consisted of peripheral blood. The source is a human donor in a cohort sampled during active COVID-19. The chain is made from TRBV7-4 and TRBJ2-1; 13 junctional bases match TRBD2. Read as DNA, the sequence is TGTGCCAGCATCCGAACCGGGACTAGCGGGGCCCACAATGAGCAGTTCTTC. Translation gives CASIRTGTSGAHNEQFF. Reference TRBV7-4 and TRBJ2-1 proteins supply the regions before and after the CDR3; the full variable domain is: GAGVSQSPRYKVAKRGRDVALRCDSISGHVTLYWYRQTLGQGSEVLTYSQSDAQRDKSGRPSGRFSAERPERSVSTLKIQRTEQGDSAVYLCASIRTGTSGAHNEQFFGPGTRLTVL.